A single sample is the source of the 2 T cell receptor beta chains below, sequenced in a study of blood T cell repertoires in COVID-19. Sequencing used immunoSEQ multiplex PCR; TCRdb keeps in-frame clones, though not all of them. The table includes tens of thousands of clones, just over 85% detected once. Sequenced sample: peripheral blood. The receptors were gathered from an elderly woman with acute or convalescent COVID-19.

The rearrangement uses TRBV6-2 or TRBV6-3 and TRBJ2-3; a weak D match, TRBD2 (6 bases). The CDR3 loop spans 15 amino acids. V shed 2 bases and J shed 0 bases, with 9 bases lying between them. Germline V gene sequence: CDR1 MNHEY, CDR2 SVGEGT. Here the CDR3 reads CASSYAGTSTDTQYF. For the CDR3, the DNA is TGTGCCAGCAGTTACGCGGGAACTAGCACAGATACGCAGTATTTT.

The rearrangement links TRBV4-3 to TRBJ1-2, with TRBD1 identical over 7 bases. CDR1 is LGHNA, CDR2 YSLEER, per germline. Losses at the gene ends were 2 bases for V and 8 bases for J; bases not matched to a gene: 11. The CDR3 sequence is 15 residues long. The CDR3 DNA follows: TGCGCCAGCAGCCAACAGGGACAGTTCCGGTCCGGCTACACCTTC. Its translation: CASSQQGQFRSGYTF.